This TCR beta chain was retrieved from a study of T-cell memory formation after mild COVID-19. TCR alpha and TCR beta cDNA libraries with sample barcodes and UMIs came from 5'RACE using constant-segment primers. One entry per CDR3 protein results from TCRdb running MiXCR on the 5' RACE reads. The top ten clones hold 41% of a sample with under 150,000 distinct CDR3 sequences, 20% to 25% of them seen once. Study-level findings and limits: The SARS-CoV-2 specificity of second-wave clones reaching peak at day 37 remained unverified. Cross-reactive memory appears to have joined, as suggested by some responding clones showing up in pre-infection memory.

To note about this clonotype: Its antigen is as yet unknown.

There are 13 residues in the CDR3. Germline V gene lookup returns CDR1 MRHNA and CDR2 SNTAGT. V was clipped by 5 bases and J by 9 bases; unmatched bases: 7. V is TRBV6-4 and J is TRBJ2-1; 7 bases are shared with TRBD1. The clonotype was recovered from a man younger than 30 who had mild COVID-19 (a few samples of this study predate the infection). Cell type and time point are not known. Input material: PBMCs or a T cell subset sorted from them (not recorded which). CDR3 coding DNA: TGTGCCAGCAGTCAAGGTGCAGGGGGTGAGCAGTTCTTC. It codes for CASSQGAGGEQFF.